The rows below give T cell receptor beta chains drawn from one sample of a study of T cells in Graves' hyperthyroidism and ophthalmopathy. MiXCR, applied by TCRdb to the multiplex PCR reads, yields one record per CDR3 protein. The repertoire holds about 600,000 distinct CDR3 sequences, with roughly 15% as singletons. The sample consisted of blood. The receptors here all came from a woman aged 45 to 65 with Graves' ophthalmopathy. The CDR3 runs from the conserved cysteine through the conserved F or W.

j_gene | v_gene | CDR3aa
TRBJ2-3 | TRBV4-2 | CASSQDVGGAPTDTQYF
TRBJ2-3 | TRBV5-1 | CASSLAGHRTDTQYF
TRBJ1-4 | TRBV27 | CASSLLFWVFF
TRBJ2-7 | TRBV9 | CASSVEAAGLNEQYF
TRBJ2-1 | TRBV28 | CASSLIWTSGRVGNEQFF
TRBJ1-1 | TRBV20-1 | CSAYRGSGTEAFF
TRBJ1-2 | TRBV18 | CASSEETGGASGGYTF
TRBJ2-1 | TRBV28 | CASSAPGLAGGSYNEQFF
TRBJ2-4 | TRBV7-9 | CASSHRDRENIQYF
TRBJ2-1 | TRBV12-3/TRBV12-4 | CASSSSQGLAGVNEQFF
TRBJ2-2 | TRBV7-2 | CASSLAARVKLFF
TRBJ2-3 | TRBV20-1 | CSARDRLADTQYF
TRBJ2-5 | TRBV6-2/TRBV6-3 | CASSRGSEETQYF
TRBJ2-7 | TRBV12-3/TRBV12-4 | CASSSHVLLAGGTYEQYF
TRBJ1-5 | TRBV9 | CASSVAGSNQPQHF
TRBJ2-3 | TRBV7-8 | CASSFQTSTDTQYF
TRBJ1-2 | TRBV5-1 | CASSWGTPGGYTF
TRBJ2-1 | TRBV3-1 | CASSQGEYEQFF
TRBJ2-2 | TRBV7-6 | CASSFGPEVTGELFF
TRBJ2-2 | TRBV5-1 | CASSRGLAASTGELFF
TRBJ2-7 | TRBV29-1 | CSVTTSGRASSYEQYF
TRBJ2-2 | TRBV20-1 | CSASSGGTGELFF
TRBJ2-1 | TRBV27 | CASMEGSGTYNEQFF
TRBJ2-5 | TRBV20-1 | CSARYRGQETQYF
TRBJ2-1 | TRBV10-3 | CAISESRGNEQFF
TRBJ1-2 | TRBV5-8 | CASSLGLGGYGYTF
TRBJ2-7 | TRBV20-1 | CSARDHAGHGYEQYF
TRBJ2-1 | TRBV11-2 | CASRRPGQGRNEQFF